A single T cell receptor (beta chain) is shown here with its context. The antigen remains undetermined. The sample comes from a study of a mutant IDH1 vaccine in newly diagnosed glioma. Points from the study as a whole: Top-clonotype changes in peripheral T cells seemed unrelated to pseudoprogression.

Specified time point: week 47, end of study. Topical imiquimod accompanied each vaccine dose, which consisted of 300 ug of mutant IDH1 20-mer peptide. At weeks 1, 3, 5, 7, 11, 15, 19 and 23, patients received a vaccination, eight in all. Germline values: CDR1 SGHRS, CDR2 YFSETQ. V dropped 7 bases and J dropped 2 bases, with 10 bases sitting between them. The CDR3 runs 14 residues. Using immunoSEQ multiplex PCR, the repertoire was profiled, and TCRdb retains in-frame clones only, with some absent. The sample shows some 38,000 clones, 75% of them seen only once. The clonotype was recovered from a man in his forties with glioma. The material sequenced was PBMCs, taken from a glioma patient whose treatment included an IDH1 peptide vaccine. The chain recombines TRBV5-1 with TRBJ2-6; D perhaps matches TRBD1 (6 bases). CDR3 in DNA: TGCGCCAGCGGTGGGGGCGCTGGGGCCAACGTCCTGACTTTC. Its translation is CASGGGAGANVLTF.